This entry lists 15 T cell receptor beta chains sequenced from one sample in a study of cytomegalovirus exposure and HLA in healthy donors. Sequenced by immunoSEQ multiplex PCR; TCRdb stores in-frame clones only, minus some. Altogether around 150,000 clones are present, around nine tenths being singletons, with the ten largest covering approximately 3%. The source material was PBMCs. These TCRs come from a man aged 18 to 29 in good health and CMV-seronegative.

The chain has TRBV6-5 and TRBJ2-2, with unresolved D. Trimming took 6 bases from V and 6 from J, leaving 8 bases between them. Germline V gene data show CDR1 as MNHEY and CDR2 as SVGAGI. There are 12 residues in the CDR3. The CDR3 reads CASSPSAGELFF. CDR3 nucleotide sequence: TGTGCCAGCAGCCCCTCTGCCGGGGAGCTGTTTTTT.

The rearrangement joins TRBV4-1 to TRBJ1-4; TRBD1 agrees at 10 bases. J gave up 8 bases and V 6 bases, and 6 bases lay outside the gene matches. The CDR3 runs 14 residues. Germline V gene data show CDR1 as MGHRA and CDR2 as YSYEKL. CDR3 region: CASRPGTGEEKLFF. The CDR3 DNA reads TGCGCCAGCAGGCCCGGGACAGGGGAGGAAAAACTGTTTTTT.

This clone was counted a few times. J is TRBJ1-2 and V is TRBV5-1, with 9 bases matching TRBD1. Germline CDR1 SGHRS, CDR2 YFSETQ. J was trimmed by 3 bases and V by 0 bases; bases with no gene match: 0. The CDR3 spans 14 residues. The CDR3 here is CASSLGDRDYGYTF. The CDR3 DNA follows: TGCGCCAGCAGCTTGGGGGACAGGGACTATGGCTACACCTTC.

V usage is TRBV5-8 and J usage is TRBJ2-5, with 13 positions matching TRBD2. This CDR3 is 15 amino acids long. Germline V gene data show CDR1 as SGHTS and CDR2 as YDEGEE. The V segment lost 5 bases and the J segment 0 bases; nucleotides outside the gene matches: 1. The CDR3 reads CASSGLAGDQETQYF. CDR3 DNA: TGTGCCAGCAGTGGACTAGCGGGGGACCAAGAGACCCAGTACTTC.

V usage is TRBV4-1 and J usage is TRBJ2-7; D may be TRBD1 (6 bases). The CDR3 covers 13 residues. From germline, CDR1 is MGHRA and CDR2 YSYEKL. Between the trimmed V and J ends, which lost 4 bases and 1 base, there was a span of 8 bases. Written as DNA, the CDR3 is TGCGCCAGCAGCCTGGACAGTTCCTACGAGCAGTACGTC. The encoded protein is CASSLDSSYEQYV.

This chain connects TRBV25-1 to TRBJ1-3; no firm D call. The CDR3 covers 12 residues. The V end was cut by 4 bases, the J end by 8 bases, with 9 bases between. CDR1 is MGHDK, CDR2 SYGVNS, per germline. DNA for the CDR3: TGTGCCAGCAGTGGGTCCACTGACACCATATATTTT. Translated: CASSGSTDTIYF.

This clone was observed a handful of times. V is TRBV10-3 and J is TRBJ1-1, with 7 bases matching TRBD1. The V gene's germline CDR1 is ENHRY and CDR2 SYGVKD. J lost 2 bases, V lost 4 bases, and 4 bases had no gene match. The CDR3 has 14 residues. The CDR3 reads CAISVGQLNTEAFF. CDR3 nucleotides: TGTGCCATCAGTGTGGGACAGCTAAACACTGAAGCTTTCTTT.

The V gene is TRBV10-3, the J gene TRBJ1-1, with 7 bases fitting TRBD1. Germline V gene sequence: CDR1 ENHRY, CDR2 SYGVKD. Germline trimming cut 6 bases from V and 2 bases from J; bases unmatched to any gene: 9. The CDR3 is 15 residues long. CDR3 in amino acids: CAIRNTDRANTEAFF. CDR3 nucleotide sequence: TGTGCCATCAGGAACACTGACAGGGCCAACACTGAAGCTTTCTTT.

The genes are TRBV6-6 and TRBJ1-2; TRBD1 aligns across 8 bases. The CDR3 loop spans 13 amino acids. The germline V gene has CDR1 MNHNY and CDR2 SVGAGI (reference sequence). The ends lost 5 bases at V and 8 bases at J; junction bases unmatched: 7. The CDR3 coding sequence is TGTGCCAGCAGTCTCGGGACAGGACGCGGCTACACCTTC. This sequence encodes CASSLGTGRGYTF.

This clone was seen a few times. In DNA, the CDR3 is TGTGCCAGCAGCTTATACAGGGGAAGCTACGAGCAGTACTTC. It is translated as CASSLYRGSYEQYF. This sequence joins TRBV11-1 and TRBJ2-7, with 7 bases matching TRBD1. V shed 2 bases and J 3 bases; nucleotides not matched to a gene: 4. CDR1 and CDR2 from the germline V gene are SGHAT and FQDESV (reference sequence). This CDR3 has 14 amino acids.

The chain joins TRBV27 to TRBJ2-5, with TRBD2 matching 8 bases. The CDR3 runs 16 residues. The V and J ends lost 5 bases and 5 bases, in that order; junction bases with no gene match: 13. Germline-derived CDR1 and CDR2 are MNHEY and SMNVEV (reference sequence). In DNA, the CDR3 is TGTGCCAGCAGTCCCCTTGAAGCGGGAGTTCGGGAGACCCAGTACTTC. This codes for CASSPLEAGVRETQYF.

The V call is TRBV10-2, the J call TRBJ2-3, with D perhaps matching TRBD2 (6 bases). Germline V gene sequence: CDR1 WSHSY, CDR2 SAAADI. V lost 6 bases and J lost 1, with 11 bases in between. The CDR3 length is 14 residues. The CDR3 reads CASRLGEGTDTQYF. The CDR3 bases are TGCGCCAGCAGATTAGGGGAGGGCACAGATACGCAGTATTTT.

This clone was detected only once. The chain couples TRBV2 to TRBJ1-4, with 12 bases fitting TRBD1. Trimming at V came to 6 bases and at J to 0 bases, leaving 14 bases not matched to a gene. Germline V gives CDR1 SNHLY, CDR2 FYNNEI. The CDR3 length is 20 residues. The CDR3 DNA is TGTGCCAGCAGGAAACCTGGGACAGGGGGCGCTTTTTCAACTAATGAAAAACTGTTTTTT. Its protein is CASRKPGTGGAFSTNEKLFF.

The J gene is TRBJ2-3, the V gene TRBV27; 7 nucleotides line up with TRBD2. The CDR3 totals 16 residues. Germline V CDR1 and CDR2: MNHEY, SMNVEV (reference sequence). V dropped 0 bases and J dropped 3; count of bases not matched to a gene: 6. Here the CDR3 reads CASSLSWRERTDTQYF. The CDR3 bases are TGTGCCAGCAGTTTATCGTGGCGGGAGCGGACAGATACGCAGTATTTT.

The gene calls are TRBV6-1 and TRBJ2-2; TRBD1 is a possible D gene (5 bases). V dropped 6 bases and J dropped 4 bases, with 12 bases sitting between them. Germline CDR1 MNHNS, CDR2 SASEGT. CDR3 size: 14 residues. Written as DNA, the CDR3 is TGTGCCAGCAGCCTGACAGCCGGCACCGGGGAGCTGTTTTTT. This encodes CASSLTAGTGELFF.